This is a list of T cell receptor beta chains from one sample in a study of shared clonotypes between healthy human individuals. Using immunoSEQ multiplex PCR, the repertoire was profiled, and TCRdb retains in-frame clones only, with some absent. Of about 1.1 million clones in the sample, approximately 80% were seen once. The sample taken for sequencing was memory CD4+ T cells from PBMCs. These receptors were obtained from a man between 18 and 29 years old in good health. Some clones in this sample may be carry-over from other donors' samples. Both conserved end residues are part of each CDR3.

J gene,V gene,CDR3 protein
TRBJ2-1,TRBV4-2,CASSPRNRGPIEGQFF
TRBJ1-2,TRBV11-1,CASSLQGARGYTF
TRBJ2-7,TRBV7-6,CASSQLAGARYEQYF
TRBJ2-4,TRBV2,CASSTDVLAKNIQYF
TRBJ2-1,TRBV7-8,CASSLSREDQFF
TRBJ2-2,TRBV5-1,CASSLTGNTGELFF
TRBJ1-4,TRBV9,CASSVGARMEKLFF
TRBJ2-3,TRBV30,CAWSEEGTDTQYF
TRBJ2-1,TRBV29-1,CSVEGGREATYNEQFF
TRBJ2-7,TRBV9,CASSARGSTYEQYF
TRBJ1-4,TRBV5-6,CASSPGTGSTNEKLFF
TRBJ2-5,TRBV15,CATSRPWGRETQYF
TRBJ2-7,TRBV2,CASSAGGSKAYEQYF
TRBJ2-1,TRBV5-1,CASSAVSSDYNEQFF
TRBJ2-1,TRBV28,CASVPGQPLRNEQFF
TRBJ2-1,TRBV7-8,CASSLVVGEQFF
TRBJ2-1,TRBV4-1,CASSQGTSGGRNEQFF
TRBJ2-5,TRBV15,CATSRDGGQETQYF
TRBJ2-3,TRBV7-3,CASSKQTGADTQYF
TRBJ2-2,TRBV6-6,CASSPRLNTGELFF
TRBJ1-1,TRBV14,CASSSLGATEAFF
TRBJ1-2,TRBV6-5,CASSRQGPSNYGYTF
TRBJ2-3,TRBV12-1,CASSCGTLCTDTQYF
TRBJ2-5,TRBV5-1,CASSSTGTEETQYF
TRBJ2-7,TRBV30,CAWSAGAYEQYF
TRBJ2-2,TRBV7-9,CASSPIAGGDTGELFF
TRBJ1-1,TRBV4-2,CASSQGAERDLEAFF
TRBJ2-5,TRBV5-4,CASSLWGSQETQYF
TRBJ1-4,TRBV5-1,CASSLGQVINEKLFF
TRBJ2-1,TRBV9,CASSVNSGGVTAGISYNEQFF
TRBJ1-3,TRBV2,CASSGSFSGNTIYF
TRBJ2-4,TRBV7-9,CASSATGMAKNIQYF
TRBJ2-5,TRBV2,CASTGLHGLAGTKTQYF
TRBJ1-5,TRBV7-2,CASSSIPWYQGNQPQHF
TRBJ2-7,TRBV27,CASSRRLAGSYEQYF
TRBJ2-3,TRBV5-1,CASSLGDRADTQYF
TRBJ2-1,TRBV5-4,CASSSRLAGDLDEQFF
TRBJ2-6,TRBV11-3,CASSPGQGISGANVLTF
TRBJ1-5,TRBV30,CAWRSPGHQPQHF
TRBJ2-2,TRBV19,CASSHRGEAGELFF
TRBJ1-1,TRBV27,CASRSTGGTEAFF
TRBJ2-3,TRBV5-5,CASSLLDRGRSSASDTQYF
TRBJ1-3,TRBV5-1,CASSLVPGEFSGNTIYF
TRBJ2-7,TRBV19,CASSTAQTSGSSYEQYF
TRBJ2-5,TRBV7-8,CASSPFGRQLQETQYF
TRBJ1-1,TRBV28,CASRTGGPSGEAFF
TRBJ1-2,TRBV7-9,CASSLGGPRDNYGYTF
TRBJ1-4,TRBV9,CASSAGTATNEKLFF
TRBJ2-1,TRBV10-3,CAISEGASGGLDEQFF
TRBJ2-7,TRBV6-5,CASSGGLAGGGEQYF
TRBJ1-1,TRBV6-5,CASNTPQGENTEAFF
TRBJ2-7,TRBV18,CASSSGLVSDEQYF
TRBJ2-4,TRBV28,CASRPSGGIQYF